This record looks at one T cell receptor beta chain sequence and its context. What it binds is unknown. This entry belongs to a study of blood T cells in healthy people across ages. The study's findings and limits: There was no known CMV status for donors, so expanded clonotype changes were possibly confounded. Using unsorted PBMCs precluded a conclusive naive versus antigen-experienced comparison.

There are 14 residues in the CDR3. Germline V gives CDR1 MNHEY, CDR2 SVGAGI. Through a sample-barcoded 5' primer and a J-beta primer mix, a second PCR was run for roughly 6 to 11 cycles. TCRdb processed the 5' RACE reads anew with MiXCR; each CDR3 protein has one entry. This table has some 710,000 distinct CDR3 sequences, 35% to 60% appearing once. The sample taken for sequencing was blood. V gene TRBV6-5 combines with J gene TRBJ2-4, with D perhaps assigned TRBD1 or TRBD2 (6 bases each). The end of the DNA aligns better with TRBJ2-7, so the J call may be wrong. This receptor was obtained from a man at least 80 years old in good health. For the CDR3, the DNA is TGTGCCAGCCATGAGGGGGGTAGGTCCCACGAGCAGTACTTC. Its protein product is CASHEGGRSHEQYF.